This T cell receptor (beta chain) comes out of a study of shared clonotypes between healthy human individuals. Produced via immunoSEQ multiplex PCR; TCRdb's table is partial and in-frame only. Of 2 million or so clones in the sample, about 95% were seen once. The germline CDR1 and CDR2 sequences are GTSNPN and SVGIG (reference sequence). V lost 3 bases, J lost 4 bases, and 12 bases lay in between. This CDR3 is built from 13 residues. Terminally differentiated effector memory CD45RA+ cells were excluded by CCR7 positive selection of CD45RO-negative cells. This clone has just one count. This TCR derives from a man aged 18-30 years in good health. The sample consisted of naive CD8+ T cells sorted from blood. The chain carries TRBV30 and TRBJ1-2, with D maybe TRBD1 (6 bases). This chain's CDR3 is CAWRPGASYGYTF. The CDR3 nucleotides read TGTGCCTGGAGGCCAGGGGCTTCCTATGGCTACACCTTC.